These T cell receptor beta chains were read from a single sample in a study of cytomegalovirus exposure and HLA in healthy donors. Clones were read by immunoSEQ multiplex PCR, and TCRdb kept only the in-frame ones, dropping some. This table has more than 250,000 clones, over 85% appearing once. Sequenced sample: PBMCs. The receptors were sampled from a woman aged 18-35 years in good health and CMV-seronegative. CDR3s include the opening cysteine and the closing phenylalanine or tryptophan. Fields, in order: J gene, V gene, CDR3 protein.

>TRBJ1-5|TRBV4-1
CASSETGGRGNQPQHF
>TRBJ1-2|TRBV27
CASSLSGLAGGLYGYTF
>TRBJ1-1|TRBV6-5
CASSYTTRGMNTEAFF
>TRBJ1-2|TRBV7-2
CASSLDRGPYGYTF
>TRBJ1-4|TRBV5-8
CASSSPPVKLFF
>TRBJ2-1|TRBV15
CATSRVRDRPNNEQFF
>TRBJ1-5|TRBV6-5
CASSYSTGSGNKPQHF
>TRBJ1-1|TRBV20-1
CSADRGTEAFF
>TRBJ2-1|TRBV7-3
CASSRGLAGAYNEQFF
>TRBJ2-5|TRBV29-1
CSGLGGETQYF
>TRBJ2-7|TRBV29-1
CSVGGGSSYEQYF
>TRBJ2-3|TRBV6-5
CASTSGESTDTQYF
>TRBJ1-6|TRBV6-1
CASRSRQLEALHF
>TRBJ2-5|TRBV5-1
CASSLSGGAETQYF
>TRBJ1-6|TRBV10-3
CATHRDTDSPLHF
>TRBJ2-7|TRBV7-6
CASSSLNGGLYEQYF
>TRBJ1-3|TRBV11-3
CASSSYPVSSSGNTIYF
>TRBJ1-1|TRBV28
CASSGQGATTEAFF
>TRBJ2-7|TRBV13
CASSANSGYEQYF
>TRBJ2-2|TRBV5-1
CASSWDRTNTGELFF
>TRBJ2-2|TRBV2
CASNEGGRFNTGELFF
>TRBJ1-2|TRBV29-1
CSVTGQGGNYGYTF
>TRBJ2-7|TRBV19
CASSIDQVGGGTYEQYF
>TRBJ1-1|TRBV2
CATENRQGTREAFF
>TRBJ1-4|TRBV7-9
CASSLLWSGRSEKLFF
>TRBJ1-6|TRBV27
CASGDTKYSPLHF
>TRBJ1-2|TRBV19
CASSAIDRESGYTF
>TRBJ1-1|TRBV5-6
CASRIQQGGRTEAFF
>TRBJ2-6|TRBV4-1
CASSQAGQGAHGANVLTF
>TRBJ2-1|TRBV11-2
CASSFIWKTSSYNEQFF
>TRBJ1-1|TRBV7-9
CASSYMDRVDTEAFF
>TRBJ2-1|TRBV6-5
CASSLGLPSYNEQFF
>TRBJ2-7|TRBV7-2
CASSLAAGPTYEQYF
>TRBJ2-7|TRBV6-5
CASSYATTGGLNEQYF
>TRBJ1-2|TRBV10-3
CAISETTGTDERINYGYTF